Following are 29 T cell receptor beta chains from one sample sequenced in a study of cytomegalovirus exposure and HLA in healthy donors (dated by TCRdb to about 2017). Libraries were made using the immunoSEQ multiplex PCR assay. The multiplex PCR relied on a mix of 60 forward primers for TCR Vbeta segments and 13 reverse primers for TCR Jbeta segments. TCRdb holds this immuneACCESS table with in-frame rearrangements only. Some clones are missing; in checked studies, unresolved V genes explain under half, and the rest has no known cause. The table for this sample lists 150,000 to 200,000 clones; 79% of them were counted only once. About 2% of the sample is taken by the ten largest. Sequencing input: PBMCs. These receptors all stem from a woman between 50 and 59 years old in good health and CMV-seronegative.

V and J are TRBV6-6 and TRBJ2-1, with 10 bases fitting TRBD1. The CDR3 runs to 13 residues. In germline, CDR1 is MNHNY, CDR2 SVGAGI (reference sequence). Trimming cost V 6 bases and J 7 bases; bases outside gene matches: 3. In DNA form, the CDR3 reads TGTGCCAGCAGCGGGACAGGGGAGAATGAGCAGTTCTTC. Encoded protein: CASSGTGENEQFF.

The V gene is TRBV10-2, the J gene TRBJ1-5; tentative D call: TRBD1 (5 bases). V was clipped by 10 bases and J by 1 base, with 23 bases between them. CDR1 is WSHSY and CDR2 is SAAADI in the germline V gene. This CDR3 has 17 residues. The CDR3 spells CATQGGWADLSNQPQHF. In DNA form, the CDR3 reads TGCGCCACCCAGGGAGGGTGGGCAGACCTAAGCAATCAGCCCCAGCATTTT.

The V gene is TRBV12-5, the J gene TRBJ1-1; the D is unclear. Looked up from germline, CDR1 is LGHNT and CDR2 is FRNRAP. Between the trimmed V and J ends, which lost 3 bases and 5 bases, there was a span of 7 bases. CDR3 length: 12 amino acids. Written as DNA, the CDR3 is TGTGCTAGTGGTTTCAGGCCTACTGAAGCTTTCTTT. Translation gives CASGFRPTEAFF.

The rearrangement links TRBV19 to TRBJ1-2; D call uncertain. Looked up from germline, CDR1 is LNHDA and CDR2 is SQIVND (reference sequence). This CDR3 region has 11 residues. V dropped 3 bases and J dropped 8 bases, with 7 bases sitting between them. The CDR3 region is CASSIREGYTF. In nucleotides, the CDR3 is TGTGCCAGTAGTATCCGTGAGGGCTACACCTTC.

CDR3 DNA sequence: TGTGCCAGCAGTGACCTGTTTGGGGGCGAGCAGTTCTTC. Amino acid sequence: CASSDLFGGEQFF. The chain links TRBV25-1 to TRBJ2-1, with D tentatively TRBD1 (6 bases). Per germline, CDR1 MGHDK and CDR2 SYGVNS. The ends were cut back, 3 bases at V and 10 bases at J, with 13 bases in the middle. This CDR3 is built from 13 residues.

The V call is TRBV28, the J call TRBJ2-1; D not certain. This CDR3 is built from 15 residues. Germline CDR1 reads MDHEN; CDR2 reads SYDVKM. Trimming shortened V by 7 bases and J by 0 bases, and 13 bases separated the two germline ends. The CDR3 DNA follows: TGTGCCAGCAATAGAGCGCCCAGCTCCTACAATGAGCAGTTCTTC. Translated, it gives CASNRAPSSYNEQFF.

The DNA of the CDR3 is TGTGCCAGCAGCTTAGAGGGCTTCTCCGCAGATACGCAGTATTTT. Amino acid sequence: CASSLEGFSADTQYF. V is TRBV11-2 and J is TRBJ2-3, with D unclear. Germline values: CDR1 SGHAT, CDR2 FQNNGV. The CDR3 covers 15 residues. Trimming pared 0 bases from V and 4 bases from J, leaving 11 bases between.

This clone was seen only a few times. The chain recombines TRBV4-3 with TRBJ2-1, with 7 bases identical to TRBD1. The V and J ends lost 1 base and 6 bases, in that order; junction bases with no gene match: 9. The CDR3 contains 16 residues. The V gene's germline CDR1 is LGHNA and CDR2 YSLEER. As DNA, the CDR3 is TGCGCCAGCAGCCAAGGGACAGGACTTCAGGGCAATGAGCAGTTCTTC. Encoded protein: CASSQGTGLQGNEQFF.

This clone was picked up one time. V gene TRBV9 combines with J gene TRBJ1-1; D is unresolved. V was pared by 0 bases and J by 3 bases, with 15 bases between. The germline V gene has CDR1 SGDLS and CDR2 YYNGEE. CDR3 length: 16 amino acids. The CDR3 is CASSVGLTLDDTEAFF. CDR3 bases: TGTGCCAGCAGCGTAGGTCTGACTCTTGATGACACTGAAGCTTTCTTT.

This clone has just one count. This rearrangement joins TRBV5-1 to TRBJ2-1, with 9 bases matching TRBD2. The junction had 4 bases not matched to a gene; V was cut back by 0 bases and J by 3 bases. Looked up from germline, CDR1 is SGHRS and CDR2 is YFSETQ. The CDR3 totals 16 residues. This CDR3 reads CASSLGLAALYNEQFF. Written as DNA, the CDR3 is TGCGCCAGCAGCTTGGGACTAGCGGCCCTCTACAATGAGCAGTTCTTC.

The CDR3 DNA reads as TGTGCCTGGAGGACAGGGGGCTCTGAAAAACTGTTTTTT. Translated, it gives CAWRTGGSEKLFF. The chain combines TRBV30 with TRBJ1-4; TRBD1 matches at 10 bases. CDR1 is GTSNPN, CDR2 SVGIG, per germline (reference sequence). V was clipped by 3 bases and J by 7 bases; unmatched bases: 2. The CDR3 totals 13 residues.

The chain is built from TRBV7-2 and TRBJ2-2; 8 bases match TRBD2. The CDR3 loop spans 17 amino acids. The V gene end was trimmed by 3 bases and the J gene end by 4 bases; junction bases not matched to a gene: 10. Germline-derived CDR1 and CDR2 are SGHTA and FQGNSA. The CDR3 reads CASSLQAVAGITGELFF. CDR3 sequence (DNA): TGTGCCAGCAGCTTGCAGGCGGTAGCGGGGATCACCGGGGAGCTGTTTTTT.

J is TRBJ2-7 and V is TRBV27; 9 positions agree with TRBD1. From germline, CDR1 is MNHEY and CDR2 SMNVEV (reference sequence). J was trimmed by 6 bases and V by 6 bases; bases with no gene match: 9. This CDR3 contains 14 residues. In nucleotides, the CDR3 is TGTGCCAGCAGGGATCGTAACAGGGGGCTCGAGCAGTACTTC. Protein sequence: CASRDRNRGLEQYF.

This clone was seen just once. The rearrangement uses TRBV21-1 and TRBJ2-7; TRBD1 is taken as the D call from the table, unchecked against the DNA. TRBV21-1 counts as a pseudogene. CDR3 size: 15 residues. The CDR3 region has the DNA TGTGCCAGCAGCAAGGGGGACAGGATCTCCTACGAGCAGTACTTC. This gives the protein CASSKGDRISYEQYF.

The chain is built from TRBV25-1 and TRBJ1-1; 8 nucleotides line up with TRBD1. The CDR3 spans 18 residues. The V and J ends lost 3 bases and 5 bases, in that order; junction bases with no gene match: 17. Germline-derived CDR1 and CDR2 are MGHDK and SYGVNS. In DNA form, the CDR3 reads TGTGCCAGCAGTGACCTTCGGGGGCCGGGCAGGGGGCAAACTGAAGCTTTCTTT. Its protein product is CASSDLRGPGRGQTEAFF. Full variable domain (remainder filled in from reference TRBV25-1 and TRBJ1-1): EADIYQTPRYLVIGTGKKITLECSQTMGHDKMYWYQQDPGMELHLIHYSYGVNSTEKGDLSSESTVSRIRTEHFPLTLESARPSHTSQYLCASSDLRGPGRGQTEAFFGQGTRLTVV.

The chain combines TRBV18 with TRBJ1-1, with a tentative D call TRBD1 (6 bases). The ends were cut back, 3 bases at V and 4 bases at J, with 15 bases in the middle. This CDR3 contains 15 residues. CDR1 and CDR2 from the germline V gene are KGHSH and LQKENI. The CDR3, as DNA: TGTGCCAGCTCACCCGCACGGGGGGCAGGCACTGAAGCTTTCTTT. Its protein is CASSPARGAGTEAFF.

This clone was found once. The CDR3 DNA reads as TGTGCCAGCAGTCCAATGAGACAGAGCAATCAGCCCCAGCATTTT. This encodes CASSPMRQSNQPQHF. This chain joins TRBV28 and TRBJ1-5; the D gene is possibly TRBD1 (5 bases). Germline V gives CDR1 MDHEN, CDR2 SYDVKM. The length of the CDR3 is 15 residues. V shed 5 bases and J shed 1 base, with 12 bases lying between them.

J is TRBJ2-7 and V is TRBV18; 7 bases map to TRBD1. V lost 3 bases and J lost 2; bases outside the gene matches: 4. Germline CDR1 KGHSH, CDR2 LQKENI. The CDR3 has 14 amino acids. The CDR3 DNA is TGTGCCAGCTCACCCCGACAGGGCCCCTACGAGCAGTACTTC. This gives the protein CASSPRQGPYEQYF.

Here the CDR3 reads CASSSRGVLNQPQHF. The DNA for the CDR3 is TGTGCCAGCAGTTCCCGGGGGGTCCTCAATCAGCCCCAGCATTTT. V usage is TRBV6-5 and J usage is TRBJ1-5; TRBD1 might be the D (5 bases). From germline, CDR1 is MNHEY and CDR2 SVGAGI. The CDR3 length is 15 residues. Trimming removed 4 bases from V and 3 bases from J, with 13 bases in between.

CDR3 sequence reads: CATETPNYNEQFF. The CDR3 DNA follows: TGTGCCACCGAGACTCCCAACTACAATGAGCAGTTCTTC. The rearrangement links TRBV28 to TRBJ2-1; D not resolved. The CDR3 sequence is 13 residues long. Germline V gene sequence: CDR1 MDHEN, CDR2 SYDVKM. V was shortened by 10 bases and J by 3 bases, with 13 bases between the two germline ends. Based on the CDR3 plus reference TRBV28 and TRBJ2-1, the full variable domain is DVKVTQSSRYLVKRTGEKVFLECVQDMDHENMFWYRQDPGLGLRLIYFSYDVKMKEKGDIPEGYSVSREKKERFSLILESASTNQTSMYLCATETPNYNEQFFGPGTRLTVL.

The gene calls are TRBV11-3 and TRBJ2-1; 11 positions agree with TRBD1. The V and J ends lost 4 bases and 8 bases, in that order; junction bases with no gene match: 10. Germline V gene sequence: CDR1 SGHNT, CDR2 YENEEA. The CDR3 runs 16 residues. CDR3 DNA sequence: TGTGCCAGCAGCTCCAGCGGGGACAGGGGGTTTGATGAGCAGTTCTTC. This sequence encodes CASSSSGDRGFDEQFF.

This clone was picked up a small number of times. The chain is built from TRBV19 and TRBJ2-2; 7 positions match TRBD1. CDR1 and CDR2 from the germline V gene are LNHDA and SQIVND (reference sequence). The CDR3 length is 14 residues. V lost 4 bases, J lost 6 bases, and 5 bases stayed unmatched. The CDR3 DNA reads as TGTGCCAGTAGTACCCAGACAGGGCCCGGGGAGCTGTTTTTT. As protein: CASSTQTGPGELFF.

The chain links TRBV4-1 to TRBJ1-4; 12 bases match TRBD1. Germline V CDR1 and CDR2: MGHRA, YSYEKL. V trimming: 5 bases; J trimming: 8 bases; junction bases outside the gene matches: 6. The CDR3 covers 15 residues. CDR3 residues: CASSLGQGAGEKLFF. The CDR3, as DNA: TGCGCCAGCAGCTTGGGACAGGGGGCAGGAGAAAAACTGTTTTTT.

The chain is built from TRBV5-6 and TRBJ2-1; D is perhaps TRBD1 (5 bases). With 0 bases removed from V and 6 bases from J, the gap between germline ends came to 16 bases. The CDR3 has 16 amino acids. In germline, CDR1 is SGHDT, CDR2 YYEEEE. CDR3 DNA: TGTGCCAGCAGCTTGGGGGGCAGGGTGGCCCTCAATGAGCAGTTCTTC. This translates into CASSLGGRVALNEQFF.

This rearrangement joins TRBV10-3 to TRBJ1-1; no reliable D call. Deletions cut 2 bases from V and 6 bases from J, with 10 bases between. The germline gives CDR1 ENHRY, CDR2 SYGVKD. The CDR3 loop spans 13 amino acids. In nucleotides, the CDR3 is TGTGCCATCAGTGAGCGGTCCGTCGCTGAAGCTTTCTTT. Its protein is CAISERSVAEAFF.

This clone has only a few counts. The chain combines TRBV6-4 with TRBJ1-1; TRBD1 is a possible D gene (6 bases). Trimming took off 3 bases at V and 6 bases at J, with 11 bases between the two ends. This CDR3 is 13 amino acids long. Germline CDR1 MRHNA, CDR2 SNTAGT. The CDR3 here is CASSEWPGAEAFF. The CDR3 nucleotides read TGTGCCAGCAGTGAGTGGCCAGGGGCTGAAGCTTTCTTT.

The chain has TRBV9 and TRBJ1-4; tentative D call: TRBD1 (6 bases). V lost 6 bases, J lost 8 bases, and 17 bases lay in between. Germline assignment: CDR1 SGDLS and CDR2 YYNGEE. This CDR3 has 14 amino acids. CDR3 region: CASTPGTRGEKLFF. CDR3 bases: TGTGCCAGCACCCCCGGGACACGAGGAGAAAAACTGTTTTTT.

This clone was picked up a small number of times. This chain joins TRBV5-8 and TRBJ1-3; D is unresolved. The germline V gene encodes CDR1 SGHTS and CDR2 YDEGEE. Trimming removed 2 bases from V and 0 bases from J, with 3 bases in between. The CDR3 consists of 13 residues. CDR3 bases: TGTGCCAGCAGCTTACACTCTGGAAACACCATATATTTT. This translates into CASSLHSGNTIYF.

The gene calls are TRBV30 and TRBJ2-2, with D maybe TRBD2 (5 bases). The ends were cut back, 2 bases at V and 6 bases at J, with 16 bases in the middle. Per germline, CDR1 GTSNPN and CDR2 SVGIG (reference sequence). The CDR3 runs 15 residues. CDR3 coding DNA: TGTGCCTGGAGTATTGGCACTAGGGAGTCCGGGGAGCTGTTTTTT. Translated: CAWSIGTRESGELFF.